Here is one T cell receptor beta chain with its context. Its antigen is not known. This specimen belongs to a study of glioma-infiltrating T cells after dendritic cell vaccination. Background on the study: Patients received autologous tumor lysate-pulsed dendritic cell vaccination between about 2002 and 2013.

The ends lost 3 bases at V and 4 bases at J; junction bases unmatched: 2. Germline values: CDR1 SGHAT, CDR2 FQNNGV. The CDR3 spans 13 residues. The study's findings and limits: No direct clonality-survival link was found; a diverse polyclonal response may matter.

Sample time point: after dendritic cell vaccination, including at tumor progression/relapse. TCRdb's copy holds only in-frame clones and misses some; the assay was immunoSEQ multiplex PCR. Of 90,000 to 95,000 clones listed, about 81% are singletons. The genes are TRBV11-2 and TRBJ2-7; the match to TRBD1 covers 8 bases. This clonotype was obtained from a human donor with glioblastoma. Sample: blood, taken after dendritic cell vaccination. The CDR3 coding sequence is TGTGCCAGCAGCTTCGGGACAGGTTACGAGCAGTACTTC. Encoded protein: CASSFGTGYEQYF.